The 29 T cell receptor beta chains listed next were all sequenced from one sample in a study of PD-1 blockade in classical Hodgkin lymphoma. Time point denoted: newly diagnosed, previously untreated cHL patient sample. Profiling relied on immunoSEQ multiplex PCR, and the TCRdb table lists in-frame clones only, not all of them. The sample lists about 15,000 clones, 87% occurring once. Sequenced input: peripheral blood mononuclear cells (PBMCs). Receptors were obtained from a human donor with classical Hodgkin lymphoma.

This CDR3 is CASSLSPGQVFDEKLFF. CDR3 nucleotides: TGTGCCAGCAGCTTATCCCCGGGACAGGTGTTTGATGAAAAACTGTTTTTT. This chain uses TRBV7-9 with TRBJ1-4, with 8 bases matching TRBD1. The CDR3 runs to 17 residues. V was clipped by 2 bases and J by 6 bases; unmatched bases: 11. CDR1 is SEHNR and CDR2 is FQNEAQ in the germline V gene (reference sequence).

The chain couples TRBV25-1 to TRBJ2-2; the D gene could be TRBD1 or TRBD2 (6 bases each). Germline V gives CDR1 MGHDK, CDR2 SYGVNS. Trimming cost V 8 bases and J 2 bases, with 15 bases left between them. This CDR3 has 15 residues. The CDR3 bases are TGTGCCAGCGAGGGGGAGGTCGGCAACACCGGGGAGCTGTTTTTT. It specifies CASEGEVGNTGELFF.

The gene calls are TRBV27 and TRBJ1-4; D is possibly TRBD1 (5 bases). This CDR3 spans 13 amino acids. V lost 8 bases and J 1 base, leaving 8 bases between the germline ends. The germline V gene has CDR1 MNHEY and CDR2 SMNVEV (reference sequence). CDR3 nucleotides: TGTGCCAGCCGAAGGGGAACTAATGAAAAACTGTTTTTT. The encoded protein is CASRRGTNEKLFF. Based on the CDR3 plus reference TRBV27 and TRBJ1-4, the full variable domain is EAQVTQNPRYLITVTGKKLTVTCSQNMNHEYMSWYRQDPGLGLRQIYYSMNVEVTDKGDVPEGYKVSRKEKRNFPLILESPSPNQTSLYFCASRRGTNEKLFFGSGTQLSVL.

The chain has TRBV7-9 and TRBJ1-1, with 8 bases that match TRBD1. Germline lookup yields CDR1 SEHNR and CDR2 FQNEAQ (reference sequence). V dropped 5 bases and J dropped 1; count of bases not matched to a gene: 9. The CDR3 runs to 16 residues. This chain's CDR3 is CASSKSGGQGNTEAFF. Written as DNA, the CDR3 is TGTGCCAGCAGCAAGTCCGGCGGACAGGGGAACACTGAAGCTTTCTTT.

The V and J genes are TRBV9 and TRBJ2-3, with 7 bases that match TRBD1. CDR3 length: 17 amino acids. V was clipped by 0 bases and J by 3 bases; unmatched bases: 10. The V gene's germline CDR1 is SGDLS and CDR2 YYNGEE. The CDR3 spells CASSVAVGRGKTDTQYF. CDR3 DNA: TGTGCCAGCAGCGTAGCAGTCGGCAGGGGGAAAACAGATACGCAGTATTTT.

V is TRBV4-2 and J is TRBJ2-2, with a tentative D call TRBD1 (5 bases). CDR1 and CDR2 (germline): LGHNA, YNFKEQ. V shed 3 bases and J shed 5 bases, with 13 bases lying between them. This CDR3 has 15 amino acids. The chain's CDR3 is CASSQTLGVTGELFF. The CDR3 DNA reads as TGTGCCAGCAGCCAGACTCTAGGGGTGACCGGGGAGCTGTTTTTT.

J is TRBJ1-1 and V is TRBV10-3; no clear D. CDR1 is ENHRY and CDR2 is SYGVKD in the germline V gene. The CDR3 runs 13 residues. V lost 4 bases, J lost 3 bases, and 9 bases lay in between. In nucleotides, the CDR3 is TGTGCCATCAGTGGCGGAGGGCACACTGAAGCTTTCTTT. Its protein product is CAISGGGHTEAFF.

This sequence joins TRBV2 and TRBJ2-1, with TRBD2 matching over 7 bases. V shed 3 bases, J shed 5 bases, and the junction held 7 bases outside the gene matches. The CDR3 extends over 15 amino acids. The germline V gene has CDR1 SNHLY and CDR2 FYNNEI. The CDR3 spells CASSEVAGADNEQFF. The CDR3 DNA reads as TGTGCCAGCAGTGAGGTGGCGGGAGCTGACAATGAGCAGTTCTTC.

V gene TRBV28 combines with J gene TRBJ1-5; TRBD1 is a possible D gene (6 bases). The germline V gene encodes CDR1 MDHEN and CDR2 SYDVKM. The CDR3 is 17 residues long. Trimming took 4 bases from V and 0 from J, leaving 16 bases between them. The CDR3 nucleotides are TGTGCCAGCAGTTCCCAGGGGCGGATCTATAGCAATCAGCCCCAGCATTTT. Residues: CASSSQGRIYSNQPQHF.

CDR3 protein: CASSLLTEYGYTF. For the CDR3, the DNA is TGTGCCAGCAGTTTATTAACGGAATATGGCTACACCTTC. The chain recombines TRBV28 with TRBJ1-2; D not certain. The CDR3 consists of 13 residues. Trimming removed 1 base at V and 5 bases at J, with 8 bases between. Germline V gene data show CDR1 as MDHEN and CDR2 as SYDVKM.

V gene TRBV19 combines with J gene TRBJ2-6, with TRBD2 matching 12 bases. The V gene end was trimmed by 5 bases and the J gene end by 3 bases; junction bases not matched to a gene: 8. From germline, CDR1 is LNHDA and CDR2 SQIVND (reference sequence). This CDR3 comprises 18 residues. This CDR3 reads CASSSSGRAGSGANVLTF. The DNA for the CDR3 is TGTGCCAGTAGTTCTAGCGGGAGGGCCGGGAGTGGGGCCAACGTCCTGACTTTC.

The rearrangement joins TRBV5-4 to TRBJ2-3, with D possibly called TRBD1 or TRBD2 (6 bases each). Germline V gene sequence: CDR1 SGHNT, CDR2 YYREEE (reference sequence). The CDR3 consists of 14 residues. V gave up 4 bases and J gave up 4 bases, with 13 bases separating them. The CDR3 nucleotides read TGTGCCAGCAGCCAAGACAGGAGGGCAGATACGCAGTATTTT. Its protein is CASSQDRRADTQYF.

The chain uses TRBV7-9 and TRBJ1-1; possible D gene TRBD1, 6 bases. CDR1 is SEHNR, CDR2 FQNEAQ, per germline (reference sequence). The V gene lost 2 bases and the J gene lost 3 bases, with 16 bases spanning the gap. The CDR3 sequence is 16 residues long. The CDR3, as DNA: TGTGCCAGCAGCTTACCGGAACAGGGAATTGACACTGAAGCTTTCTTT. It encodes CASSLPEQGIDTEAFF. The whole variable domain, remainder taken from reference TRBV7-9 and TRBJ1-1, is DTGVSQNPRHKITKRGQNVTFRCDPISEHNRLYWYRQTLGQGPEFLTYFQNEAQLEKSRLLSDRFSAERPKGSFSTLEIQRTEQGDSAMYLCASSLPEQGIDTEAFFGQGTRLTVV.

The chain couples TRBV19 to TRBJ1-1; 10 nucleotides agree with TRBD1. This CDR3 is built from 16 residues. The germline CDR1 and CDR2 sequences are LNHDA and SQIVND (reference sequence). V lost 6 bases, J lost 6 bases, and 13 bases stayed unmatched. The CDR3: CASSDRGLRSVPEAFF. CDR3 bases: TGTGCCAGTAGCGACAGGGGGCTTAGATCAGTTCCTGAAGCTTTCTTT.

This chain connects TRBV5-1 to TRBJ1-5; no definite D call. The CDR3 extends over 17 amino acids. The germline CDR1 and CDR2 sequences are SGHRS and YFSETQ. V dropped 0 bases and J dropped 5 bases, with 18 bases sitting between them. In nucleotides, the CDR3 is TGCGCCAGCAGCTTGGTACCGGCCGCAGAAGGATATCAGCCCCAGCATTTT. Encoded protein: CASSLVPAAEGYQPQHF.

The CDR3: CASSFGGQISYEQYF. CDR3 sequence (DNA): TGTGCCAGCAGCTTTGGGGGACAGATCTCCTACGAGCAGTACTTC. This chain joins TRBV9 and TRBJ2-7, with 7 positions matching TRBD1. This CDR3 region has 15 residues. Germline trimming cut 4 bases from V and 0 bases from J; bases unmatched to any gene: 7. Per the germline V gene, CDR1 is SGDLS and CDR2 is YYNGEE.

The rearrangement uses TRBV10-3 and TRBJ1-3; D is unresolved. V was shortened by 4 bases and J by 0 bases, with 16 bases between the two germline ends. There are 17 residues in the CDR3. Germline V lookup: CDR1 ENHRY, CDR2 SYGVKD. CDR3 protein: CAISVSEGTNSGNTIYF. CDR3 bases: TGTGCCATCAGTGTATCGGAGGGCACAAACTCTGGAAACACCATATATTTT.

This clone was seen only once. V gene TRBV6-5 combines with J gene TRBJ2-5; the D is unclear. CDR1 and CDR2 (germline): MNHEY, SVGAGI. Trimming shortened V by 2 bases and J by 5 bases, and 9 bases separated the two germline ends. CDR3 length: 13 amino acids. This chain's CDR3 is CASSYGLLETQYF. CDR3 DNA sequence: TGTGCCAGCAGTTACGGGCTCCTGGAGACCCAGTACTTC.

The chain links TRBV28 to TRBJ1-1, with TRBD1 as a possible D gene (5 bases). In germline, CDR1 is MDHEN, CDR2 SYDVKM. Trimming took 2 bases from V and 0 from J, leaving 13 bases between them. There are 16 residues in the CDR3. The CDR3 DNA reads TGTGCCAGCAGTTTAAAAGGTAAGGGGATGAACACTGAAGCTTTCTTT. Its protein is CASSLKGKGMNTEAFF.

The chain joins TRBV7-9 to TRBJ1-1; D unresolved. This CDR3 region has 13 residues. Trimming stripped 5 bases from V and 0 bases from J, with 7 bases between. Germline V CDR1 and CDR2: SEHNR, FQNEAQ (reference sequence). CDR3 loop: CASSHGVNTEAFF. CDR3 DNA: TGTGCCAGCAGCCATGGGGTGAACACTGAAGCTTTCTTT. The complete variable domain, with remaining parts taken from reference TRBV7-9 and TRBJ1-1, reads DTGVSQNPRHKITKRGQNVTFRCDPISEHNRLYWYRQTLGQGPEFLTYFQNEAQLEKSRLLSDRFSAERPKGSFSTLEIQRTEQGDSAMYLCASSHGVNTEAFFGQGTRLTVV.

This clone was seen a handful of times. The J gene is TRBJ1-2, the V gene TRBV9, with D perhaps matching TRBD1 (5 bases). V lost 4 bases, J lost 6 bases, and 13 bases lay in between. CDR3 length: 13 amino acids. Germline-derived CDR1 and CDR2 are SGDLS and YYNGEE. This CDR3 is CASSPGTGHGYTF. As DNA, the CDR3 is TGTGCCAGCAGCCCCGGAACAGGCCATGGCTACACCTTC.

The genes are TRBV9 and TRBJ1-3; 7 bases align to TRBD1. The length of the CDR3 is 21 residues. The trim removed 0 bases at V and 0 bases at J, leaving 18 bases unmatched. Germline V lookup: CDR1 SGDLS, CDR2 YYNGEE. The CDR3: CASSVATPNNGQAPSGNTIYF. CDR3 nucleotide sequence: TGTGCCAGCAGCGTAGCTACCCCGAACAATGGACAGGCCCCCTCTGGAAACACCATATATTTT.

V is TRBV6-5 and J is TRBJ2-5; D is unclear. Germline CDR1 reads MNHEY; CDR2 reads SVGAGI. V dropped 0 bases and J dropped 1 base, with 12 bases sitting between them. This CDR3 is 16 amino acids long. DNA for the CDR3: TGTGCCAGCAGTTACTCGATGGGCAGTAGCCAAGAGACCCAGTACTTC. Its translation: CASSYSMGSSQETQYF.

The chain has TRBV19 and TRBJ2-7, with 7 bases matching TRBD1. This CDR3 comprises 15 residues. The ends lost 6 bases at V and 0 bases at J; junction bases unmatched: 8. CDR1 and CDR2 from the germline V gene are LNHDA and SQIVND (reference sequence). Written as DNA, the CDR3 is TGTGCCAGTAGCCCAGGGACAGTTTTCTCCTACGAGCAGTACTTC. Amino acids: CASSPGTVFSYEQYF. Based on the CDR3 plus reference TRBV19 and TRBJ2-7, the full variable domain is DGGITQSPKYLFRKEGQNVTLSCEQNLNHDAMYWYRQDPGQGLRLIYYSQIVNDFQKGDIAEGYSVSREKKESFPLTVTSAQKNPTAFYLCASSPGTVFSYEQYFGPGTRLTVT.

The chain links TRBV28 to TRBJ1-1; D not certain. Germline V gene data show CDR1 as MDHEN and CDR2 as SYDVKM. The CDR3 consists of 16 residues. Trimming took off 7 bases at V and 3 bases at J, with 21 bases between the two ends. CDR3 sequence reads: CASIGSGSFWYTEAFF. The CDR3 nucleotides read TGTGCCAGCATCGGCTCAGGAAGTTTCTGGTACACTGAAGCTTTCTTT.

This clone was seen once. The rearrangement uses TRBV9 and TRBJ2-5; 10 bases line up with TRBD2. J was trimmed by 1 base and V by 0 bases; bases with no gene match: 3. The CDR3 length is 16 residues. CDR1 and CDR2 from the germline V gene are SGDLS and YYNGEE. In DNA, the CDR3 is TGTGCCAGCAGCGTAGGACTAGCGGGCCTCCAAGAGACCCAGTACTTC. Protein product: CASSVGLAGLQETQYF.

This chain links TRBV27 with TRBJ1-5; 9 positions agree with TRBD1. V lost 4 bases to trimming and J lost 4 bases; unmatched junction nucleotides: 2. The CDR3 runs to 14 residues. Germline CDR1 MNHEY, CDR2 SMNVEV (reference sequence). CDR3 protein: CASSWTGVNQPQHF. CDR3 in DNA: TGTGCCAGCAGTTGGACAGGGGTAAATCAGCCCCAGCATTTT.

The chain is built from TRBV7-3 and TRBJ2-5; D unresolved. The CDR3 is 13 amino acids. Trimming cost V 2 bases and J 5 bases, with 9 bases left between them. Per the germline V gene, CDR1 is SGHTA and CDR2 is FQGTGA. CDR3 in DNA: TGTGCCAGCAGCTTAGGGTATATTGAGACCCAGTACTTC. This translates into CASSLGYIETQYF.

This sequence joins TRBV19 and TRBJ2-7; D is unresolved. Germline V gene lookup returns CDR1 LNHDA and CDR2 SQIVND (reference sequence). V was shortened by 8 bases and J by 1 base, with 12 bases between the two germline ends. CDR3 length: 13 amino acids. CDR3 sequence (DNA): TGTGCCAGTGCCTCACGGGTATCCTACGAGCAGTACTTC. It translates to CASASRVSYEQYF. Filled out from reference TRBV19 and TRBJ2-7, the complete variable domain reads DGGITQSPKYLFRKEGQNVTLSCEQNLNHDAMYWYRQDPGQGLRLIYYSQIVNDFQKGDIAEGYSVSREKKESFPLTVTSAQKNPTAFYLCASASRVSYEQYFGPGTRLTVT.